These 27 T cell receptor beta chains came from one sample sequenced in a study of blood T cell repertoires in COVID-19. Clones were read by immunoSEQ multiplex PCR, and TCRdb kept only the in-frame ones, dropping some. The profile shows some 340,000 clones, roughly 90% of them singletons. The sequenced material came from PBMCs or T cells enriched from blood (not recorded which). These receptors came from a woman younger than 45 who had been exposed to COVID-19.

The chain joins TRBV9 to TRBJ2-3; 12 bases map to TRBD2. V dropped 2 bases and J dropped 1; count of bases not matched to a gene: 5. The CDR3 is 17 amino acids. Per the germline V gene, CDR1 is SGDLS and CDR2 is YYNGEE. For the CDR3, the DNA is TGTGCCAGCAGCGTCTCTAGCGGGGGGGCCCGCACAGATACGCAGTATTTT. Amino acid sequence: CASSVSSGGARTDTQYF.

Comments on this clone: Other nucleotide sequences from this sample produce the same CDR3. The chain employs TRBV12-3 or TRBV12-4 and TRBJ1-5, with D hard to call. The CDR3 contains 13 residues. Trimming stripped 2 bases from V and 7 bases from J, with 9 bases between. CDR3: CASSLSGGQPQHF. CDR3 nucleotide sequence: TGTGCCAGCAGTTTATCGGGTGGACAGCCCCAGCATTTT.

The chain combines TRBV6-5 with TRBJ1-2, with TRBD1 identical over 7 bases. Germline loops: CDR1 MNHEY, CDR2 SVGAGI. The CDR3 has 15 amino acids. Trimming took 2 bases from V and 4 from J; bases not matched to a gene: 7. CDR3 in amino acids: CASSYDRAGGYGYTF. The CDR3 nucleotides read TGTGCCAGCAGTTACGACAGGGCGGGTGGCTATGGCTACACCTTC.

The rearrangement joins TRBV9 to TRBJ2-1; 8 bases agree with TRBD2. The CDR3 has 15 residues. Germline assignment: CDR1 SGDLS and CDR2 YYNGEE. Unmatched junction bases numbered 8, after V lost 2 bases and J lost 7 bases. The CDR3 DNA reads as TGTGCCAGCAGCGTGGGGCGGGGGGAGAGGAATGAGCAGTTCTTC. This sequence encodes CASSVGRGERNEQFF.

The count of this clone is one. CDR3 bases: TGTGCCAGCAGTATCCCAGGGGGGCCCGCGCAGTACTTC. Its protein product is CASSIPGGPAQYF. V gene TRBV11-2 combines with J gene TRBJ2-7, with a tentative D call TRBD1 (7 bases). V was cut by 6 bases and J by 9 bases, with 18 bases left in between. This CDR3 has 13 residues. Germline CDR1 is SGHAT and CDR2 is FQNNGV.

This clone was observed a single time. The chain carries TRBV5-1 and TRBJ1-4, with 8 bases aligning to TRBD1. Germline assignment: CDR1 SGHRS and CDR2 YFSETQ. The CDR3 has 14 amino acids. With V trimmed by 0 bases and J by 7 bases, 2 bases remained unmatched. CDR3 in amino acids: CASSLVGTGEKLFF. As DNA, the CDR3 is TGCGCCAGCAGCTTGGTTGGGACAGGTGAAAAACTGTTTTTT.

This chain connects TRBV24-1 to TRBJ2-1, with 7 nucleotides matching TRBD1. This CDR3 is built from 15 residues. Germline trimming cut 5 bases from V and 4 bases from J; bases unmatched to any gene: 7. Germline loops: CDR1 KGHDR, CDR2 SFDVKD. The CDR3 spells CATSGRDSLYNEQFF. The CDR3 DNA is TGTGCCACCAGTGGCCGGGACAGCCTATACAATGAGCAGTTCTTC.

V usage is TRBV5-5 and J usage is TRBJ1-2, with 9 bases that match TRBD1. CDR1 is SGHKS, CDR2 YYEKEE, per germline (reference sequence). The CDR3 covers 13 residues. V dropped 2 bases and J dropped 8; count of bases not matched to a gene: 4. DNA of the CDR3: TGTGCCAGCAGCTTCCGGACAGGGGAAGGCTACACCTTC. Translation gives CASSFRTGEGYTF.

This clone was seen only once. The chain recombines TRBV5-1 with TRBJ1-3; perhaps TRBD1 as D (6 bases). Per germline, CDR1 SGHRS and CDR2 YFSETQ. The V end was cut by 0 bases, the J end by 4 bases, with 20 bases between. This CDR3 region has 18 residues. The CDR3 sequence is CASSLGTASSGGGNTIYF. In nucleotides, the CDR3 is TGCGCCAGCAGCTTGGGGACAGCTTCTAGCGGAGGCGGAAACACCATATATTTT.

The chain combines TRBV7-8 with TRBJ2-5, with TRBD2 identical over 9 bases. This CDR3 spans 18 amino acids. Germline loops: CDR1 SGHVS, CDR2 FQNEAQ. The junction had 11 bases not matched to a gene; V was cut back by 1 base and J by 2 bases. CDR3 sequence (DNA): TGTGCCAGCAGCTTAGGACTAGCGGAGATAGCATTTCAAGAGACCCAGTACTTC. It yields the protein CASSLGLAEIAFQETQYF. Using reference TRBV7-8 and TRBJ2-5 for the parts outside the CDR3, the full variable domain is GAGVSQSPRYKVAKRGQDVALRCDPISGHVSLFWYQQALGQGPEFLTYFQNEAQLDKSGLPSDRFFAERPEGSVSTLKIQRTQQEDSAVYLCASSLGLAEIAFQETQYFGPGTRLLVL.

This rearrangement joins TRBV12-3 or TRBV12-4 to TRBJ1-1; perhaps TRBD1 as D (5 bases). V shed 4 bases and J shed 0 bases, with 6 bases lying between them. This CDR3 has 13 amino acids. Here the CDR3 DNA reads TGTGCCAGCAGTTACAGGCTGAACACTGAAGCTTTCTTT. This sequence encodes CASSYRLNTEAFF.

The J gene is TRBJ1-5, the V gene TRBV18, with TRBD1 as a possible D gene (5 bases). Germline V lookup: CDR1 KGHSH, CDR2 LQKENI. V shed 3 bases and J shed 0 bases, with 9 bases lying between them. This CDR3 has 15 residues. DNA for the CDR3: TGTGCCAGCTCACCCCAAACAGGTAGCAATCAGCCCCAGCATTTT. Protein: CASSPQTGSNQPQHF.

The chain links TRBV6-5 to TRBJ1-6; D might be TRBD1 (6 bases). There are 13 residues in the CDR3. Trimming shortened V by 6 bases and J by 6 bases, and 9 bases separated the two germline ends. CDR1 is MNHEY, CDR2 SVGAGI, per germline. CDR3 sequence reads: CASSGQSNSPLHF. The CDR3, as DNA: TGTGCCAGCAGCGGACAGAGTAATTCACCCCTCCACTTT.

The genes are TRBV6-2 or TRBV6-3 and TRBJ1-2; TRBD1 matches 7 bases. The length of the CDR3 is 15 residues. Per germline, CDR1 MNHEY and CDR2 SVGEGT. Unmatched junction bases numbered 11, after V lost 6 bases and J lost 4 bases. CDR3 protein: CASSNPQGTFYGYTF. The CDR3 DNA is TGTGCCAGCAGCAATCCACAGGGGACGTTCTATGGCTACACCTTC.

V and J are TRBV3-1 (or the pseudogene TRBV3-2) and TRBJ2-3; TRBD2 might be the D (5 bases). In germline, CDR1 is LGHDT, CDR2 YNNKEL (reference sequence). V lost 0 bases to trimming and J lost 2 bases, with 15 bases between them. The CDR3 has 17 residues. DNA for the CDR3: TGTGCCAGCAGCCAAGATCCGAGCAGGAGGTTCACAGATACGCAGTATTTT. Translation gives CASSQDPSRRFTDTQYF.

V and J are TRBV19 and TRBJ1-1; the D is unclear. Germline V gene sequence: CDR1 LNHDA, CDR2 SQIVND (reference sequence). The CDR3 totals 13 residues. Deletions cut 3 bases from V and 3 bases from J, with 8 bases between. CDR3 protein: CASSMRTDTEAFF. The CDR3 DNA reads as TGTGCCAGTAGTATGCGAACAGACACTGAAGCTTTCTTT.

J is TRBJ2-4 and V is TRBV19; a possible D gene is TRBD1 (5 bases). V lost 4 bases and J 2 bases, leaving 12 bases between the germline ends. The CDR3 sequence is 15 residues long. Looked up from germline, CDR1 is LNHDA and CDR2 is SQIVND (reference sequence). The CDR3 DNA reads as TGTGCCAGTAGTAGTGGGGCGCAAACCAAAAACATTCAGTACTTC. It translates to CASSSGAQTKNIQYF.

The V gene is TRBV7-3, the J gene TRBJ2-5, with TRBD2 as a possible D gene (5 bases). This CDR3 is 15 amino acids long. Germline CDR1 reads SGHTA; CDR2 reads FQGTGA. V was pared by 1 base and J by 5 bases, with 14 bases between. CDR3 bases: TGTGCCAGCAGCTTAAGGGCCGGGGAACGGGAGACCCAGTACTTC. As protein: CASSLRAGERETQYF.

V is TRBV6-5 and J is TRBJ1-2; no clear D. The germline V and J ends were trimmed by 7 bases and 6 bases, with 15 bases remaining between them. There are 13 residues in the CDR3. Germline V gene lookup returns CDR1 MNHEY and CDR2 SVGAGI. CDR3 DNA: TGTGCCAGCATCCTCCCGAGTAGAGATGGCTACACCTTC. Its translation: CASILPSRDGYTF.

V is TRBV14 and J is TRBJ1-6; tentative D call: TRBD1 (6 bases). The V and J ends lost 3 bases and 7 bases respectively, with 13 bases between them. The CDR3 loop spans 15 amino acids. Germline V gene sequence: CDR1 SGHDN, CDR2 FVKESK. The chain's CDR3 is CASSQTGRGNSPLHF. The CDR3 coding sequence is TGTGCCAGCAGCCAGACAGGAAGGGGGAATTCACCCCTCCACTTT.

The chain links TRBV5-1 to TRBJ1-6; D gene ambiguous. V lost 0 bases and J 8 bases, leaving 9 bases between the germline ends. Germline V CDR1 and CDR2: SGHRS, YFSETQ. The CDR3 is made up of 14 amino acids. The CDR3 bases are TGCGCCAGCAGCTTGGAGCCAGGCGATTCACCCCTCCACTTT. Its translation: CASSLEPGDSPLHF.

This sequence joins TRBV6-4 and TRBJ1-1, with TRBD1 matching 8 bases. Germline values: CDR1 MRHNA, CDR2 SNTAGT. V lost 3 bases to trimming and J lost 6 bases; unmatched junction nucleotides: 6. The CDR3 has 14 amino acids. CDR3 in amino acids: CASSERTGSSEAFF. The CDR3 coding sequence is TGTGCCAGCAGTGAAAGGACAGGGTCTTCTGAAGCTTTCTTT.

V usage is TRBV5-1 and J usage is TRBJ2-7; weak D call: TRBD2 (6 bases). Per the germline V gene, CDR1 is SGHRS and CDR2 is YFSETQ. There are 13 residues in the CDR3. Between the trimmed V and J ends, which lost 8 bases and 4 bases, there was a span of 16 bases. The CDR3, as DNA: TGCGCCAGTCGATCCGGGACTGCATACGAGCAGTACTTC. Translating gives CASRSGTAYEQYF.

Here the CDR3 DNA reads TGTGCCAGCAGCCCGTCTTACGGGGGGAGTGATACGCAGTATTTT. This codes for CASSPSYGGSDTQYF. The genes are TRBV3-1 (or the pseudogene TRBV3-2) and TRBJ2-3; 7 bases match TRBD2. The V segment lost 4 bases and the J segment 6 bases; nucleotides outside the gene matches: 10. The CDR3 has 15 amino acids. Germline V gives CDR1 LGHDT, CDR2 YNNKEL (reference sequence).

The chain combines TRBV5-1 with TRBJ1-1, with 8 bases aligning to TRBD1. Germline-derived CDR1 and CDR2 are SGHRS and YFSETQ. The V gene end was trimmed by 4 bases and the J gene end by 5 bases; junction bases not matched to a gene: 13. The CDR3 is 16 amino acids. The CDR3 region has the DNA TGCGCCAGCAGCGTTCCCCAAGGACAGGGCTTTACTGAAGCTTTCTTT. Residues: CASSVPQGQGFTEAFF.

The gene calls are TRBV6-5 and TRBJ1-4; D gene unclear. CDR1 and CDR2 from the germline V gene are MNHEY and SVGAGI. Trimming removed 2 bases at V and 11 bases at J, with 9 bases between. This CDR3 has 12 amino acids. CDR3 bases: TGTGCCAGCAGTTACGCGGGAGGGAAACTGTTTTTT. Amino acid sequence: CASSYAGGKLFF.

V and J are TRBV4-3 and TRBJ1-2; D possibly corresponds to TRBD1 (5 bases). V was pared by 4 bases and J by 1 base, with 10 bases between. CDR1 is LGHNA and CDR2 is YSLEER in the germline V gene. CDR3 length: 14 residues. CDR3 coding DNA: TGCGCCAGCAGCCCAGCAGGGTATAACTATGGCTACACCTTC. As protein: CASSPAGYNYGYTF.